This paragraph covers one TCR beta chain sequence. Random hexamers were used to reverse transcribe an amount of roughly 0.45 to 1 ug RNA. Across 54 Vbeta and 13 Jbeta, immunoSEQ multiplex PCR amplified TCR beta CDR3. A single record per CDR3 protein comes from TCRdb applying MiXCR to the immunoSEQ multiplex PCR reads. The table records under 200,000 distinct CDR3 sequences, 94% of them present only once. Germline lookup yields CDR1 ENHRY and CDR2 SYGVKD. This CDR3 region has 12 residues. Trimming took off 6 bases at V and 5 bases at J, with 7 bases between the two ends. This sample stems from a study of CD8 T cells in Susac syndrome. About the study: When blood was collected, patients with Susac syndrome were therapy-naive, were taking corticosteroids, or were receiving intravenous immunoglobulin alone.

CD8+ and CD4+ blood T cells underwent TCR beta sequencing. Purification of the CD8+ and CD4+ T cells relied on negative isolation, and TEMRA cells underwent FACS enrichment. This chain uses TRBV10-3 with TRBJ2-2; D uncertain. Input material: CD4+ T cells from PBMCs. The TCR was taken from a human donor with Susac syndrome. CDR3 region: CAISPPTGELFF. In DNA form, the CDR3 reads TGTGCCATCAGCCCACCGACCGGGGAGCTGTTTTTT.